Following are 2 T cell receptor beta chains from one sample sequenced in a study of regulatory T cells in long-lasting Graves disease. The time point here: persistent/refractory GD, antithyroid drugs over 5 years with positive TRAb. Extracted RNA from PBMCs served as the source of the TCR library. TCR beta libraries were built with iRepertoire HTBI primers and Arm-PCR of CDR3 regions. One entry per CDR3 protein, called by TCRdb with MiXCR from the multiplex PCR reads. The table has around 460,000 distinct CDR3 sequences, less than 25% seen once. The sample in question was peripheral blood mononuclear cells (PBMCs), obtained when the disease was refractory, from a patient treated with antithyroid drugs. These receptor sequences come from a female donor with Graves disease.

This clonotype was picked up many times. V gene TRBV12-3 or TRBV12-4 combines with J gene TRBJ2-5; D might be TRBD2 (5 bases). The V end lost 2 bases, the J end lost 5 bases, and 9 bases lay between the germline ends. The CDR3 runs 13 residues. The CDR3 loop is CASSLLSGETQYF. In DNA form, the CDR3 reads TGTGCCAGCAGTTTACTGTCGGGGGAGACCCAGTACTTC.

V gene TRBV9 combines with J gene TRBJ1-1; D perhaps matches TRBD1 (5 bases). The V end lost 3 bases, the J end lost 4 bases, and 13 bases lay between the germline ends. There are 14 residues in the CDR3. Per germline, CDR1 SGDLS and CDR2 YYNGEE. DNA for the CDR3: TGTGCCAGCAGCGGCCGGGAGGGGAGCACTGAAGCTTTCTTT. Amino acids: CASSGREGSTEAFF.